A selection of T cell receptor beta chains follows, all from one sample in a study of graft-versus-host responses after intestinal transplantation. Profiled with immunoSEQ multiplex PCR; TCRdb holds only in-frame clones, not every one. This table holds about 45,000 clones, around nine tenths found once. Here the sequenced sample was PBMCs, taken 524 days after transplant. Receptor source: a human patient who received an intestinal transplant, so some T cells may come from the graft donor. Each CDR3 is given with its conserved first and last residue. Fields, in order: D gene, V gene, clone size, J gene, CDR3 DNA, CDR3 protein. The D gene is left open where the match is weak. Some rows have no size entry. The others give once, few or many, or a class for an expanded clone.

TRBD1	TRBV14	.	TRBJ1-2	TGTGCCAGCAGCCAAATATTCGACAGGGTCAGCATCTATGGCTACACCTTC	CASSQIFDRVSIYGYTF
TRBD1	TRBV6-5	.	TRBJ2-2	TGTGCCAGCAGTAGACAGGGGGCTATTTCCGGGGAGCTGTTTTTT	CASSRQGAISGELFF
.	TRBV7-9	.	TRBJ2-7	TGTGCCAGCAGCTTTAAGAACGAGCAGTACTTC	CASSFKNEQYF
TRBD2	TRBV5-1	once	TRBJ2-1	TGCGCCAGCAGCTTGGCTAGCGGATCTTTCAATGAGCAGTTCTTC	CASSLASGSFNEQFF
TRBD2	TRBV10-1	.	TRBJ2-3	TGCGCCAGCAGTGAGACTAGCGGGAGAACAGATACGCAGTATTTT	CASSETSGRTDTQYF
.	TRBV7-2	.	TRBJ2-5	TGTGCCAGCAGGCGTGGTGAGACAGAGACCCAGTACTTC	CASRRGETETQYF
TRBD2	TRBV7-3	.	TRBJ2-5	TGTGCCAGCGGTTTGGGAGCGGGAGGGAGGGAAGAGACCCAGTACTTC	CASGLGAGGREETQYF
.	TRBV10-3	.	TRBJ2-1	TGTGCCATCAGTGAGTCGGGCGGGGACTACAATGAGCAGTTCTTC	CAISESGGDYNEQFF
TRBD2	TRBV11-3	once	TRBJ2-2	TGTGCCAGCAGCTTGGGGCTAGCGGGAGGAACCGGGGAGCTGTTTTTT	CASSLGLAGGTGELFF
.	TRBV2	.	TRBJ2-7	TGTGCCAGCAGTGTCGCGCAGGAGCAGTACTTC	CASSVAQEQYF
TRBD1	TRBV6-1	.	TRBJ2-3	TGTGCCAGCAGTGACAGACAGGGAAGCACAGATACGCAGTATTTT	CASSDRQGSTDTQYF
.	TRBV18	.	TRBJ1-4	TGTGCCAGCTCAAGGACAGCCCCTTTTGCAACTAATGAAAAACTGTTTTTT	CASSRTAPFATNEKLFF
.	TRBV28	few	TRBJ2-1	TGTGCCAGCAGTTCCTCCGGGACTCAACGCGATGAGCAGTTCTTC	CASSSSGTQRDEQFF
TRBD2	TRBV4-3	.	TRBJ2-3	TGCGCCAGCAGCCAAGATCCAGCGGGACGGGCAGATACGCAGTATTTT	CASSQDPAGRADTQYF
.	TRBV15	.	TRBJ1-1	TGTGCCACCAGCAGAGATAGAGACTTCAACACTGAAGCTTTCTTT	CATSRDRDFNTEAFF
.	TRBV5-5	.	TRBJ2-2	TGTGCCAGCAGCTTCAAGGCAGTCGCGAACACCGGGGAGCTGTTTTTT	CASSFKAVANTGELFF
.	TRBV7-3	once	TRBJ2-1	TGTGCCAGCAGCCGAGGCTGGGGCTCCTACAATGAGCAGTTCTTC	CASSRGWGSYNEQFF
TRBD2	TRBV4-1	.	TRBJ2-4	TGCGCCAGCAGCCAAGATGCGGCGGGAGGGCCAATGGACATTCAGTACTTC	CASSQDAAGGPMDIQYF
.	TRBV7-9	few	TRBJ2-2	TGTGCCAGCTTCCGGGTGGGACAAGACACCGGGGAGCTGTTTTTT	CASFRVGQDTGELFF
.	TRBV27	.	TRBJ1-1	TGTGCCAGCAGTTTATCGAGCCAGGGTGTCTTGAACACTGAAGCTTTCTTT	CASSLSSQGVLNTEAFF
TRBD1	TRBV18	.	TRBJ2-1	TGTGCCAGCTCAGCCGGGACAGGGGGCTACAATGAGCAGTTCTTC	CASSAGTGGYNEQFF
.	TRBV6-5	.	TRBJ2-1	TGTGCCAGCAGTTCCACAGTACAGCGGGAGCAGTTCTTC	CASSSTVQREQFF
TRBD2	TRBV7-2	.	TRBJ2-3	TGTGCCAGCAGCCCCCTGGGCGGGAGTATAAATACGCAGTATTTT	CASSPLGGSINTQYF
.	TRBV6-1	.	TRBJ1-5	TGTGCCAGCAGTGAAGGGGTAGCTAGCAATCAGCCCCAGCATTTT	CASSEGVASNQPQHF
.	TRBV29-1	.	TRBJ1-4	TGCAGCGGCGGACGGTCCGGGGAAAAACTGTTTTTT	CSGGRSGEKLFF
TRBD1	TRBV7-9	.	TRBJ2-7	TGTGCCAGCAGCTCTGGGACAGGGAGCCCCTACGAGCAGTACTTC	CASSSGTGSPYEQYF
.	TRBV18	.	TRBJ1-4	TGTGCCAGCTCACTTTGGGCAGCAACTAATGAAAAACTGTTTTTT	CASSLWAATNEKLFF
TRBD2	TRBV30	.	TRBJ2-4	TGTGCCTTAACACTAGCGGGAGTCGGCATTCAGTACTTC	CALTLAGVGIQYF
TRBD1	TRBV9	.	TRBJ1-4	TGTGCCAGCAGCGTAGGACAGGGGGCTAATGAAAAACTGTTTTTT	CASSVGQGANEKLFF
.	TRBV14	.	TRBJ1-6	TGTGCCAGCAGCCAGACACGGACAGATAATTCACCCCTCCACTTT	CASSQTRTDNSPLHF
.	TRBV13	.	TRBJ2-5	TGTGCCAGCAGCTTAACCCTTCAAGAGACCCAGTACTTC	CASSLTLQETQYF
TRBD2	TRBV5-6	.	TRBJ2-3	TGTGCCAGCAGCTTGACTAGCGGGAGCACAGATACGCAGTATTTT	CASSLTSGSTDTQYF
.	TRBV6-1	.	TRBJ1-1	TGTGCCAGCAAAACAGGCCCTCTGAACACTGAAGCTTTCTTT	CASKTGPLNTEAFF
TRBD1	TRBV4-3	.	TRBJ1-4	TGCGCCAGCAGCCCCTCACAGGGGCGGGAAAAACTGTTTTTT	CASSPSQGREKLFF
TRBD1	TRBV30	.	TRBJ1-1	TGTGCCTGGAGTGAGGGGGACAGGGGTTCCACTGAAGCTTTCTTT	CAWSEGDRGSTEAFF
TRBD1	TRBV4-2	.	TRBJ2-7	TGTGCCAGCAGCCAAGTCCGGACAGGGAACACCTACGAGCAGTACTTC	CASSQVRTGNTYEQYF